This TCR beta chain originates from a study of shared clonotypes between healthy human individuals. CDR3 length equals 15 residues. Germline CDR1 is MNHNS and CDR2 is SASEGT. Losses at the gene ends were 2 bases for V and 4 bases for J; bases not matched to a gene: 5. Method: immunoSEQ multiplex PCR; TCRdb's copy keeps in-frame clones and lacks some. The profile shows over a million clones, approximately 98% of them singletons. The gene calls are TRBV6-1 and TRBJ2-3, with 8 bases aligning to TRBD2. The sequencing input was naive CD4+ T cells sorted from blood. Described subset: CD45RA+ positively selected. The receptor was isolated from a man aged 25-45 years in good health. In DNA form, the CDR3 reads TGTGCCAGCAGTGAACTTAGCGGGATAGCAGATACGCAGTATTTT. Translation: CASSELSGIADTQYF.